Each of the 15 T cell receptor beta chains below was sequenced from the same sample in a study of cytomegalovirus exposure and HLA in healthy donors (dated by TCRdb to the late 2010s). Libraries were prepared through the immunoSEQ multiplex PCR assay. For the multiplex PCR, a mixture combining 60 forward primers for TCR Vbeta segments and 13 reverse primers for TCR Jbeta segments was used. TCRdb carries this immuneACCESS record with in-frame sequences only. Its versions omit some clonotypes, under half of them owing to an unresolved V gene in the studies checked, with the rest unexplained. Across this sample there are roughly 71,000 clones, with 70% to 85% seen only once. The ten largest clones take up roughly 11% of the sample. Sequenced input: PBMCs. These receptors came from a human donor in good health.

The J gene is TRBJ2-7, the V gene TRBV14; D is possibly TRBD1 (6 bases). Germline V CDR1 and CDR2: SGHDN, FVKESK. The V and J ends lost 1 base and 3 bases respectively, with 13 bases between them. CDR3 size: 15 residues. The CDR3 spells CASSQAGQGNYEQYF. In nucleotides, the CDR3 is TGTGCCAGCAGCCAAGCCGGTCAGGGGAACTACGAGCAGTACTTC.

The chain has TRBV7-9 and TRBJ2-1, with 7 bases that match TRBD2. The V segment lost 5 bases and the J segment 0 bases; nucleotides outside the gene matches: 7. Germline V gives CDR1 SEHNR, CDR2 FQNEAQ (reference sequence). The CDR3 totals 16 residues. CDR3 protein: CASSRSSGPSYNEQFF. CDR3 nucleotide sequence: TGTGCCAGCAGCCGTTCTAGCGGACCCTCCTACAATGAGCAGTTCTTC. The whole variable domain, filled in from reference TRBV7-9 and TRBJ2-1, reads DTGVSQNPRHKITKRGQNVTFRCDPISEHNRLYWYRQTLGQGPEFLTYFQNEAQLEKSRLLSDRFSAERPKGSFSTLEIQRTEQGDSAMYLCASSRSSGPSYNEQFFGPGTRLTVL.

This clone showed up just a few times. The rearrangement joins TRBV19 to TRBJ2-1, with 9 positions matching TRBD1. The germline V gene has CDR1 LNHDA and CDR2 SQIVND (reference sequence). The CDR3 runs to 18 residues. J gave up 10 bases and V 4 bases, and 20 bases lay outside the gene matches. Here the CDR3 DNA reads TGTGCCAGTAGTACACCCCTAACAGGGGGCGTGAGAGTTTGGGAGCAGTTCTTC. It translates to CASSTPLTGGVRVWEQFF.

The chain joins TRBV25-1 to TRBJ1-2; D is possibly TRBD1 (6 bases). The CDR3 is 14 amino acids. Germline CDR1 and CDR2: MGHDK and SYGVNS. V was cut by 6 bases and J by 0 bases, with 11 bases left in between. Written as DNA, the CDR3 is TGTGCCAGCAGCCCCGACAGGTCTAACTATGGCTACACCTTC. This gives the protein CASSPDRSNYGYTF.

The chain employs TRBV19 and TRBJ2-7; 11 nucleotides align to TRBD2. The CDR3 runs 14 residues. V trimming: 3 bases; J trimming: 3 bases; junction bases outside the gene matches: 1. Germline V CDR1 and CDR2: LNHDA, SQIVND (reference sequence). DNA for the CDR3: TGTGCCAGTAGTATGGGACTAGCGGACTACGAGCAGTACTTC. This encodes CASSMGLADYEQYF.

This clone appeared a few times. The genes are TRBV7-2 and TRBJ2-7; 7 bases align to TRBD1. Germline lookup yields CDR1 SGHTA and CDR2 FQGNSA. The CDR3 runs 14 residues. The V segment lost 5 bases and the J segment 0 bases; nucleotides outside the gene matches: 4. CDR3 sequence reads: CASSLRDSSYEQYF. DNA of the CDR3: TGTGCCAGCAGCCTCCGGGACAGCTCCTACGAGCAGTACTTC.

This chain links TRBV7-9 with TRBJ1-2; 8 bases line up with TRBD1. Germline CDR1 reads SEHNR; CDR2 reads FQNEAQ (reference sequence). This CDR3 spans 12 amino acids. The trim removed 5 bases at V and 8 bases at J, leaving 4 bases unmatched. CDR3 in DNA: TGTGCCAGCAGCCCGACAGGGGAAGGCTACACCTTC. Translated, it gives CASSPTGEGYTF.

This clone appeared a few times. This chain joins TRBV27 and TRBJ1-1; D is undetermined. Germline CDR1 MNHEY, CDR2 SMNVEV (reference sequence). CDR3 length: 13 amino acids. V was pared by 3 bases and J by 0 bases, with 5 bases between. The CDR3: CASSLALNTEAFF. CDR3 nucleotide sequence: TGTGCCAGCAGTTTGGCTCTGAACACTGAAGCTTTCTTT.

CDR3 nucleotide sequence: TGTGCCAGCAGCTCCGGACTAGCGGGAGTAAATGAGCAGTTCTTC. Translated, it gives CASSSGLAGVNEQFF. The J gene is TRBJ2-1, the V gene TRBV7-9; 13 bases are a match to TRBD2. The germline V gene encodes CDR1 SEHNR and CDR2 FQNEAQ (reference sequence). There are 15 residues in the CDR3. Trimming removed 4 bases from V and 7 bases from J; junction bases left unmatched: 4.

This chain uses TRBV5-1 with TRBJ2-7; weak D call: TRBD2 (5 bases). Germline V gene lookup returns CDR1 SGHRS and CDR2 YFSETQ. Trimming cost V 4 bases and J 1 base, with 12 bases left between them. The CDR3 is 14 amino acids. The CDR3 sequence: CASSPDGGSYEQYF. The CDR3 DNA reads TGCGCCAGCAGCCCGGACGGAGGATCCTACGAGCAGTACTTC.

This clone occurred once. The chain joins TRBV27 to TRBJ2-7; possible D gene TRBD2, 6 bases. V was shortened by 5 bases and J by 7 bases, with 12 bases between the two germline ends. The CDR3 runs 12 residues. In germline, CDR1 is MNHEY, CDR2 SMNVEV (reference sequence). Written as DNA, the CDR3 is TGTGCCAGCAGTATACGACTAGGGGAGCAGTACTTC. This sequence encodes CASSIRLGEQYF.

This sequence joins TRBV9 and TRBJ1-2; 9 positions match TRBD1. CDR3 length: 14 residues. Losses at the gene ends were 0 bases for V and 3 bases for J; bases not matched to a gene: 0. The germline CDR1 and CDR2 sequences are SGDLS and YYNGEE. CDR3 amino acids: CASSVGTGDYGYTF. CDR3 nucleotide sequence: TGTGCCAGCAGCGTAGGGACAGGGGACTATGGCTACACCTTC.

The chain has TRBV7-6 and TRBJ2-7; 8 bases match TRBD2. The CDR3 consists of 15 residues. The germline V gene encodes CDR1 SGHVS and CDR2 FNYEAQ. Germline trimming cut 1 base from V and 2 bases from J; bases unmatched to any gene: 4. CDR3 DNA: TGTGCCAGCAGCTTAGGAAGCGGGAGCACCTACGAGCAGTACTTC. As protein: CASSLGSGSTYEQYF.

The chain recombines TRBV5-1 with TRBJ2-2; possible D gene TRBD1, 6 bases. Trimming pared 4 bases from V and 1 base from J, leaving 14 bases between. Germline values: CDR1 SGHRS, CDR2 YFSETQ. This CDR3 is 16 amino acids long. The DNA for the CDR3 is TGCGCCAGCAGCGCCCGGACAGCCGAGAACACCGGGGAGCTGTTTTTT. Translated: CASSARTAENTGELFF.

The CDR3 sequence: CASSQLLNTEAFF. The CDR3 coding sequence is TGTGCCAGCAGCCAACTACTGAACACTGAAGCTTTCTTT. The chain uses TRBV14 and TRBJ1-1; D gene unclear. Germline loops: CDR1 SGHDN, CDR2 FVKESK. The V gene lost 2 bases and the J gene lost 0 bases, with 4 bases spanning the gap. The CDR3 runs 13 residues.